This paragraph reports one T cell receptor (beta chain). The antigen is unknown. The primer mix had 60 Vbeta and 13 Jbeta primers. Original processing methods: Unique TCR beta chains totaled 65 million to 95 million in a later count, with approximately 11 million of them shared. TCRdb's copy holds only in-frame clones and misses some; the assay was immunoSEQ multiplex PCR. Clone size and the V and J calls come from that table; the DNA yielded D and trimming. The data contain around 150,000 clones, approximately 62% of them singletons. Donors were ostensibly healthy at sampling, although undocumented immune exposures were probable. This sample stems from a study of cytomegalovirus exposure and HLA in healthy donors. For the study at large: Prior work identified 120 million or so unique TCR beta sequences in roughly 190 million T cells.

Whole-study findings and limits: Most of the TCR beta V segments (in an earlier analysis) were productive either about 87% or about 30% of the time.

The clonotype comes from a man aged 45-60 years in good health and CMV-seronegative. The sequenced sample was PBMCs.

This chain's CDR3 is CASSDDRAETQYF. In DNA, the CDR3 is TGTGCCAGCAGCGACGACAGGGCTGAGACCCAGTACTTC. V and J are TRBV9 and TRBJ2-5, with 7 bases identical to TRBD1. CDR3 size: 13 residues. The V gene end was trimmed by 3 bases and the J gene end by 5 bases; junction bases not matched to a gene: 4. Germline values: CDR1 SGDLS, CDR2 YYNGEE.